Following are 8 T cell receptor beta chains from one sample sequenced in a study of blood T cell repertoires in COVID-19. Clones were sequenced by immunoSEQ multiplex PCR, and TCRdb holds only the in-frame ones, with some missing. The table has 45,000 to 60,000 clones, about 78% seen once. Sequencing input: PBMCs or T cells enriched from blood (not recorded which). The receptors stem from a woman aged 45-59 years with acute COVID-19.

This clone has only a few counts. This sequence joins TRBV3-1 (or the pseudogene TRBV3-2) and TRBJ1-1; TRBD1 aligns across 8 bases. The V segment lost 2 bases and the J segment 6 bases; nucleotides outside the gene matches: 5. CDR1 is LGHDT, CDR2 YNNKEL, per germline (reference sequence). The CDR3 extends over 14 amino acids. The CDR3 coding sequence is TGTGCCAGCAGCCAACTCGGACAGGGATCTGAAGCTTTCTTT. It specifies CASSQLGQGSEAFF.

The genes are TRBV19 and TRBJ1-5; the D gene is possibly TRBD1 (6 bases). Germline V gives CDR1 LNHDA, CDR2 SQIVND (reference sequence). The CDR3 runs to 15 residues. V was pared by 4 bases and J by 2 bases, with 12 bases between. The CDR3 nucleotides read TGTGCCAGTAGTACCTGGGGACACCGCAATCAGCCCCAGCATTTT. It translates to CASSTWGHRNQPQHF.

This sequence joins TRBV5-1 and TRBJ1-3, with D perhaps matching TRBD1 (5 bases). CDR1 is SGHRS, CDR2 YFSETQ, per germline. The CDR3 sequence is 15 residues long. Trimming pared 4 bases from V and 7 bases from J, leaving 18 bases between. CDR3 nucleotides: TGCGCCAGCAGCCGGGACTCCTCCTTGGGCAACACCATATATTTT. Its translation is CASSRDSSLGNTIYF. The variable domain in full, completed from reference TRBV5-1 and TRBJ1-3, reads KAGVTQTPRYLIKTRGQQVTLSCSPISGHRSVSWYQQTPGQGLQFLFEYFSETQRNKGNFPGRFSGRQFSNSRSEMNVSTLELGDSALYLCASSRDSSLGNTIYFGEGSWLTVV.

This chain uses TRBV18 with TRBJ1-2; 10 nucleotides match TRBD1. V dropped 4 bases and J dropped 3; count of bases not matched to a gene: 11. Germline CDR1 KGHSH, CDR2 LQKENI. This CDR3 contains 17 residues. As DNA, the CDR3 is TGTGCCAGCTCACGGCAGACAGGGGGCGGGAAGGACTATGGCTACACCTTC. Amino acid sequence: CASSRQTGGGKDYGYTF.

The chain recombines TRBV7-3 with TRBJ2-5; TRBD2 might be the D (5 bases). This CDR3 region has 14 residues. Per the germline V gene, CDR1 is SGHTA and CDR2 is FQGTGA. Trimming left V 0 bases short and J 7 bases short, with 12 bases between. CDR3 residues: CASSLTGPRGTQYF. CDR3 sequence (DNA): TGTGCCAGCAGCTTAACTGGTCCCCGGGGGACCCAGTACTTC.

The rearrangement links TRBV18 to TRBJ2-3; 8 bases line up with TRBD1. This CDR3 is built from 16 residues. After removal of 5 bases from V and 1 base from J, the junction contained 8 bases not matched to a gene. The germline gives CDR1 KGHSH, CDR2 LQKENI. The CDR3 DNA follows: TGTGCCAGCTCATACGGGACAGGACGGGGCACAGATACGCAGTATTTT. Translated: CASSYGTGRGTDTQYF.

V is TRBV14 and J is TRBJ2-7; D perhaps matches TRBD1 (6 bases). The CDR3 totals 16 residues. The V and J ends lost 2 bases and 3 bases respectively, with 17 bases between them. Germline V gives CDR1 SGHDN, CDR2 FVKESK. CDR3 sequence reads: CASSQRTGKRYYEQYF. The CDR3 DNA reads as TGTGCCAGCAGCCAACGCACAGGGAAGAGGTACTACGAGCAGTACTTC.

This chain links TRBV12-5 with TRBJ1-5; weak D call: TRBD1 (5 bases). CDR1 is LGHNT and CDR2 is FRNRAP in the germline V gene. Trimming cost V 3 bases and J 5 bases, with 5 bases left between them. The CDR3 loop spans 12 amino acids. The CDR3 nucleotides read TGTGCTAGTGGTTTCAGGGATCAGCCCCAGCATTTT. It is translated as CASGFRDQPQHF.